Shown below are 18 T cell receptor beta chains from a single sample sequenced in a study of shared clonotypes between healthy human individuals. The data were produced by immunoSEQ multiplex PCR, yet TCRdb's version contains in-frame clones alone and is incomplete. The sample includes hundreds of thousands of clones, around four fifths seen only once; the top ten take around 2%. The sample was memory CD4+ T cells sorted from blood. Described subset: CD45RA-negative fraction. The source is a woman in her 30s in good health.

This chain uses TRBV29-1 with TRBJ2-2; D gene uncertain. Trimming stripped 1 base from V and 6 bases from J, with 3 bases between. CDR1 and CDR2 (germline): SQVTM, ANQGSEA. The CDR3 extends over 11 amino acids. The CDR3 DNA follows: TGCAGCGTTGAAGCATCCGGGGAGCTGTTTTTT. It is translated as CSVEASGELFF.

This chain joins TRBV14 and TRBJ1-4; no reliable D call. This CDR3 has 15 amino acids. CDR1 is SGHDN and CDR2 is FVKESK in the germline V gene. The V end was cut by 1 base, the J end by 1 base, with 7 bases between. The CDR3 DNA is TGTGCCAGCAGCCAAGCGCGGGGAACTAATGAAAAACTGTTTTTT. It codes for CASSQARGTNEKLFF.

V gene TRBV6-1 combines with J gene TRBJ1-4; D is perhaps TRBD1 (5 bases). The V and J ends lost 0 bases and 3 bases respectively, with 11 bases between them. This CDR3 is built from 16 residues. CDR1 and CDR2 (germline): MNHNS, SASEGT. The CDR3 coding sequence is TGTGCCAGCAGTGAAGCGGGGGGTATAGCTAATGAAAAACTGTTTTTT. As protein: CASSEAGGIANEKLFF.

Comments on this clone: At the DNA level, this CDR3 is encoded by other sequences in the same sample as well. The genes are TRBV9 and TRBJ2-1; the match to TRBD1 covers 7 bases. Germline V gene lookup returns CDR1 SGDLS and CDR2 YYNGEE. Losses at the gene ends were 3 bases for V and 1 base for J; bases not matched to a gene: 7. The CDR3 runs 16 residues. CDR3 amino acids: CASSGTGAGSYNEQFF. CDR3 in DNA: TGTGCCAGCAGCGGAACAGGGGCAGGGTCCTACAATGAGCAGTTCTTC.

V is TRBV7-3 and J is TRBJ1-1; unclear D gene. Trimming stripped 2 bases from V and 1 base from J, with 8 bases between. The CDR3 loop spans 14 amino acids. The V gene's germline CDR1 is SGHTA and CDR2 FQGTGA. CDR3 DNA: TGTGCCAGCAGCTTATCTGGGGAGAACACTGAAGCTTTCTTT. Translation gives CASSLSGENTEAFF.

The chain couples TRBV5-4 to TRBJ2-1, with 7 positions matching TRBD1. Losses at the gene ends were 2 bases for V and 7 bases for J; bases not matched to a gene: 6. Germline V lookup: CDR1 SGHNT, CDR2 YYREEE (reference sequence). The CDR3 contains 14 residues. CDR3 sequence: CASSLGQVQNEQFF. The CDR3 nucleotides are TGTGCCAGCAGCTTAGGACAGGTCCAGAATGAGCAGTTCTTC.

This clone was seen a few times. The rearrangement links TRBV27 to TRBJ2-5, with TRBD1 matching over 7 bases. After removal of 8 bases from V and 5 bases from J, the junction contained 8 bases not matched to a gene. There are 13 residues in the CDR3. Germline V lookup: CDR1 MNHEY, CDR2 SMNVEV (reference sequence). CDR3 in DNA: TGTGCCAGCGGGTTTCAGGGGGAGGAGACCCAGTACTTC. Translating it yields CASGFQGEETQYF.

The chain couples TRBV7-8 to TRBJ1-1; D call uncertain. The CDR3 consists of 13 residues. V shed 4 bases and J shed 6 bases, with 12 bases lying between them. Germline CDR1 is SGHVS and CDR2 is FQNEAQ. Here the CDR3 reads CASSSTRVAEAFF. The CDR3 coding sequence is TGTGCCAGCAGCTCTACTCGTGTCGCTGAAGCTTTCTTT.

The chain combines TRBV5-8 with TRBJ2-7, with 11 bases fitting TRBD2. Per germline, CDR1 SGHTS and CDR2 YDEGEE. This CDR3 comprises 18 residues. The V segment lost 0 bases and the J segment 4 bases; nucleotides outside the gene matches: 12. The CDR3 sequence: CASSLGTSGRSALYEQYF. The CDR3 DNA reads TGTGCCAGCAGCTTGGGTACTAGCGGGAGATCCGCACTGTACGAGCAGTACTTC.

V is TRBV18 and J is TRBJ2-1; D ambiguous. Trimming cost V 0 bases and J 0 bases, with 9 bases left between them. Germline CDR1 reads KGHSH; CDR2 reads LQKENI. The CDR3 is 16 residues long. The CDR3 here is CASSPPRQSSYNEQFF. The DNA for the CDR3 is TGTGCCAGCTCACCACCTAGGCAGAGCTCCTACAATGAGCAGTTCTTC.

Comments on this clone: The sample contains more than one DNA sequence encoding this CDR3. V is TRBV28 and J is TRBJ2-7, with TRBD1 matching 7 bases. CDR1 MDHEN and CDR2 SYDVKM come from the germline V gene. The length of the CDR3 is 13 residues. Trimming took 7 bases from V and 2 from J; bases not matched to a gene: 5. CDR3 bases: TGTGCCAGCACCGGGGACAGAACCTACGAGCAGTACTTC. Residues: CASTGDRTYEQYF. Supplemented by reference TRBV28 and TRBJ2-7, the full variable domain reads DVKVTQSSRYLVKRTGEKVFLECVQDMDHENMFWYRQDPGLGLRLIYFSYDVKMKEKGDIPEGYSVSREKKERFSLILESASTNQTSMYLCASTGDRTYEQYFGPGTRLTVT.

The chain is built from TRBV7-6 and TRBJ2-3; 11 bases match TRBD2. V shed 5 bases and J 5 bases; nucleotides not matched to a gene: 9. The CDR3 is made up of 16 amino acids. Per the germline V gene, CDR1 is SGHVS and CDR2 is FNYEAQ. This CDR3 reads CASSKNSGRAGDTQYF. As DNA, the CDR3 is TGTGCCAGCAGCAAGAATAGCGGGAGGGCCGGAGATACGCAGTATTTT.

As DNA, the CDR3 is TGTGCCAGCACCCCAGTGGGGACCTCTGGAAACACCATATATTTT. Amino acids: CASTPVGTSGNTIYF. This chain connects TRBV6-6 to TRBJ1-3, with D maybe TRBD1 (5 bases). This CDR3 has 15 residues. Germline V gives CDR1 MNHNY, CDR2 SVGAGI (reference sequence). V was trimmed by 7 bases and J by 0 bases, leaving 13 bases between them.

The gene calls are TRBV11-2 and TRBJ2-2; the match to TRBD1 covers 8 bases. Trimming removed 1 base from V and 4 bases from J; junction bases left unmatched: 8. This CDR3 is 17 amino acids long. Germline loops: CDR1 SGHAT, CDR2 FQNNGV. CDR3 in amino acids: CASSLVFQGAGTGELFF. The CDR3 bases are TGTGCCAGCAGCTTAGTATTCCAGGGGGCTGGCACCGGGGAGCTGTTTTTT. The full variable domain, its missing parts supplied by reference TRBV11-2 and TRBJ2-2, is EAGVAQSPRYKIIEKRQSVAFWCNPISGHATLYWYQQILGQGPKLLIQFQNNGVVDDSQLPKDRFSAERLKGVDSTLKIQPAKLEDSAVYLCASSLVFQGAGTGELFFGEGSRLTVL.

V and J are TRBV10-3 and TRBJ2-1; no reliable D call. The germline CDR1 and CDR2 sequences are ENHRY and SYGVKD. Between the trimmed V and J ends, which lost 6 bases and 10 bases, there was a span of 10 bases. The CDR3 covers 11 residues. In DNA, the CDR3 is TGTGCCATCAGCGCCCAGGTCGAGCAGTTCTTC. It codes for CAISAQVEQFF.

The CDR3 DNA reads TGCAGCGCCACCGGACAGGCGAACACTGAAGCTTTCTTT. Protein: CSATGQANTEAFF. The chain carries TRBV29-1 and TRBJ1-1; 7 positions agree with TRBD1. Germline loops: CDR1 SQVTM, CDR2 ANQGSEA. Unmatched junction bases numbered 6, after V lost 7 bases and J lost 1 base. CDR3 size: 13 residues.

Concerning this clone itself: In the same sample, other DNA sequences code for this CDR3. The CDR3 reads CASSLLLADQETQYF. For the CDR3, the DNA is TGCGCCAGCAGCTTGCTACTAGCAGATCAAGAGACCCAGTACTTC. The gene calls are TRBV5-1 and TRBJ2-5, with D perhaps matching TRBD2 (6 bases). The CDR3 has 15 residues. Germline-derived CDR1 and CDR2 are SGHRS and YFSETQ. The V and J ends lost 1 base and 2 bases respectively, with 12 bases between them.

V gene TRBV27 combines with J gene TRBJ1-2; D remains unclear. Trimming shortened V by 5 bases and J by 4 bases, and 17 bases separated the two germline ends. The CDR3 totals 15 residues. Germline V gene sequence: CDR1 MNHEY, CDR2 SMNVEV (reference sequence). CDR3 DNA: TGTGCCAGCAGTCTCCATACCGGGCGGGGCTATGGCTACACCTTC. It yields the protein CASSLHTGRGYGYTF.